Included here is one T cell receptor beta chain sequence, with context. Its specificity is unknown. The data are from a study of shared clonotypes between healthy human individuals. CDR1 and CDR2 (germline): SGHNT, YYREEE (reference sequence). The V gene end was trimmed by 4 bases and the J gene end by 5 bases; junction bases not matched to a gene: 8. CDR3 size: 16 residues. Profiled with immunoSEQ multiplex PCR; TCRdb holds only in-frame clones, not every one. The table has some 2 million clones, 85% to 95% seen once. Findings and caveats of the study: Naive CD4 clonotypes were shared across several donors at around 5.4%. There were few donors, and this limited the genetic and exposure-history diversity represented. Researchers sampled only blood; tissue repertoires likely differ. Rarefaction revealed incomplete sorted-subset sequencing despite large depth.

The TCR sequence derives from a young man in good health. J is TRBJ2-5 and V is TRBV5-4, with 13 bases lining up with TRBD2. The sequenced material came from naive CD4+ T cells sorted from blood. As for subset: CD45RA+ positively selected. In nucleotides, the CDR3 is TGTGCCAGCAGCCCTACTAGCGGGAGGGCCGGGGAGACCCAGTACTTC. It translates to CASSPTSGRAGETQYF.